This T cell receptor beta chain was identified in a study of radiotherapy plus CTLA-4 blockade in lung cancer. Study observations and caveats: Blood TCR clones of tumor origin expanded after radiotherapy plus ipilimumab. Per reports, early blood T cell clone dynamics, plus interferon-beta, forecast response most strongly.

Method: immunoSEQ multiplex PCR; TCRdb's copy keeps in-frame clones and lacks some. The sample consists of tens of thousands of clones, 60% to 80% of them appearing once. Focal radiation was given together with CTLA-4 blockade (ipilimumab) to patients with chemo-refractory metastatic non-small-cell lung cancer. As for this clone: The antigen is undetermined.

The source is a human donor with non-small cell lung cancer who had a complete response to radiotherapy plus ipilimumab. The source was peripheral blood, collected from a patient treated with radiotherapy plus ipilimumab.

DNA of the CDR3: TGTGCCAGCAGCCGAACAGACGAGCAGTACTTC. Protein product: CASSRTDEQYF. The chain joins TRBV6-5 to TRBJ2-7; D not resolved. With 6 bases removed from V and 5 bases from J, the gap between germline ends came to 8 bases. In germline, CDR1 is MNHEY, CDR2 SVGAGI. This CDR3 is built from 11 residues.